The 18 T cell receptor beta chains listed next were all sequenced from one sample in a study of T cell changes during pregnancy in multiple sclerosis. Only in-frame clones appear in the TCRdb table, and some are missing; sequencing was by immunoSEQ multiplex PCR. The sample carries tens of thousands of clones, roughly 90% recorded once. The starting material was peripheral blood, obtained after pregnancy. These TCRs come from a female donor in good health, enrolled as a control in a pregnancy study.

The CDR3 region has the DNA TGTGCCAGCAGTTTACCGGGGTTAAGCACAGATACGCAGTATTTT. This codes for CASSLPGLSTDTQYF. The J gene is TRBJ2-3, the V gene TRBV27; tentative D call: TRBD2 (5 bases). This CDR3 has 15 residues. Germline values: CDR1 MNHEY, CDR2 SMNVEV (reference sequence). V was clipped by 2 bases and J by 0 bases, with 9 bases between them.

The chain joins TRBV20-1 to TRBJ1-1, with D possibly TRBD1 on 5 matching bases. The CDR3 length is 10 residues. CDR1 is DFQATT and CDR2 is SNEGSKA in the germline V gene (reference sequence). This CDR3 reads CNLGVVKAFF. CDR3 bases: TGCAATCTAGGGGTAGTGAAAGCTTTCTTT.

The CDR3 loop is CASSDPSPGSYEQYF. The DNA for the CDR3 is TGTGCCAGCAGTGATCCCAGCCCGGGCTCCTACGAGCAGTACTTC. The chain is built from TRBV25-1 and TRBJ2-7; D not resolved. Looked up from germline, CDR1 is MGHDK and CDR2 is SYGVNS. The germline V and J ends were trimmed by 3 bases and 0 bases, with 12 bases remaining between them. The CDR3 is 15 amino acids.

The chain is built from TRBV29-1 and TRBJ1-3; a weak D match, TRBD1 (6 bases). CDR3 length equals 13 residues. The V gene lost 5 bases and the J gene lost 4 bases, with 12 bases spanning the gap. CDR1 is SQVTM and CDR2 is ANQGSEA in the germline V gene. The CDR3: CSVTGLSGNTIYF. The CDR3, as DNA: TGCAGCGTTACAGGGTTATCCGGAAACACCATATATTTT.

This chain links TRBV7-9 with TRBJ2-1; TRBD2 agrees at 10 bases. Germline assignment: CDR1 SEHNR and CDR2 FQNEAQ (reference sequence). The J segment lost 7 bases and the V segment lost 1 base, leaving 4 bases of the junction unmatched. The length of the CDR3 is 15 residues. The CDR3, as DNA: TGTGCCAGCAGCTTAGGTCTAGCGGGAGTAAATGAGCAGTTCTTC. Translated: CASSLGLAGVNEQFF.

The chain couples TRBV27 to TRBJ2-7; D call uncertain. CDR1 is MNHEY, CDR2 SMNVEV, per germline (reference sequence). The CDR3 extends over 13 amino acids. With 6 bases removed from V and 5 bases from J, the gap between germline ends came to 14 bases. CDR3 loop: CASRGRRWDEQYF. CDR3 nucleotide sequence: TGTGCCAGCAGGGGCAGGCGCTGGGACGAGCAGTACTTC.

The chain uses TRBV5-4 and TRBJ1-2; D might be TRBD1 (5 bases). The length of the CDR3 is 18 residues. The V gene lost 1 base and the J gene lost 5 bases, with 24 bases spanning the gap. Germline lookup yields CDR1 SGHNT and CDR2 YYREEE (reference sequence). The CDR3 nucleotides read TGTGCCAGCAGCTTGCCCCCGCCGCAGGGCGGCGTGCAGTATGGCTACACCTTC. Its protein product is CASSLPPPQGGVQYGYTF.

The V and J genes are TRBV7-9 and TRBJ2-3, with D perhaps TRBD2 (6 bases). The CDR3 runs to 13 residues. Germline CDR1 and CDR2: SEHNR and FQNEAQ (reference sequence). Trimming left V 8 bases short and J 1 base short, with 10 bases between. The CDR3 loop is CASDGGGTDTQYF. DNA for the CDR3: TGTGCCAGCGACGGAGGGGGCACAGATACGCAGTATTTT.

CDR3 nucleotides: TGTGCCAGCAGCAAGGACACTTACAATGAGCAGTTCTTC. Amino acids: CASSKDTYNEQFF. The chain combines TRBV5-4 with TRBJ2-1, with D tentatively TRBD1 (5 bases). Trimming shortened V by 4 bases and J by 4 bases, and 9 bases separated the two germline ends. Germline-derived CDR1 and CDR2 are SGHNT and YYREEE (reference sequence). The CDR3 totals 13 residues. Looking up the rest from reference TRBV5-4 and TRBJ2-1 gives the full variable domain: ETGVTQSPTHLIKTRGQQVTLRCSSQSGHNTVSWYQQALGQGPQFIFQYYREEENGRGNFPPRFSGLQFPNYSSELNVNALELDDSALYLCASSKDTYNEQFFGPGTRLTVL.

The V gene is TRBV7-9, the J gene TRBJ2-1; D remains ambiguous. The CDR3 has 13 residues. Germline lookup yields CDR1 SEHNR and CDR2 FQNEAQ (reference sequence). The V and J ends lost 5 bases and 0 bases respectively, with 5 bases between them. CDR3 sequence reads: CASSPSSYNEQFF. The CDR3 nucleotides are TGTGCCAGCAGCCCTAGCTCCTACAATGAGCAGTTCTTC.

The V and J genes are TRBV7-9 and TRBJ2-7, with TRBD2 matching over 7 bases. Germline V gives CDR1 SEHNR, CDR2 FQNEAQ (reference sequence). CDR3 length equals 16 residues. With V trimmed by 1 base and J by 2 bases, 8 bases remained unmatched. This CDR3 is CASSLGGAGQTYEQYF. The CDR3 DNA is TGTGCCAGCAGCTTAGGAGGAGCGGGGCAAACCTACGAGCAGTACTTC. Variable domain in full (rest from reference TRBV7-9 and TRBJ2-7): DTGVSQNPRHKITKRGQNVTFRCDPISEHNRLYWYRQTLGQGPEFLTYFQNEAQLEKSRLLSDRFSAERPKGSFSTLEIQRTEQGDSAMYLCASSLGGAGQTYEQYFGPGTRLTVT.

The chain combines TRBV29-1 with TRBJ1-2, with D possibly TRBD1 on 6 matching bases. V lost 7 bases and J 2 bases, leaving 11 bases between the germline ends. Per the germline V gene, CDR1 is SQVTM and CDR2 is ANQGSEA. The CDR3 contains 12 residues. The CDR3, as DNA: TGCAGCGGGGGGCCGGGGAACTATGGCTACACCTTC. Its protein is CSGGPGNYGYTF.

This chain links TRBV2 with TRBJ2-3, with 8 positions matching TRBD2. CDR1 and CDR2 from the germline V gene are SNHLY and FYNNEI. Losses at the gene ends were 3 bases for V and 3 bases for J; bases not matched to a gene: 2. CDR3 size: 14 residues. The CDR3 region has the DNA TGTGCCAGCAGTGAGCGGGGGGCTACAGATACGCAGTATTTT. This encodes CASSERGATDTQYF.

The genes are TRBV7-9 and TRBJ2-7; TRBD1 matches 8 bases. V lost 5 bases to trimming and J lost 7 bases; unmatched junction nucleotides: 1. Germline V gene data show CDR1 as SEHNR and CDR2 as FQNEAQ (reference sequence). The CDR3 is 11 residues long. The CDR3 DNA follows: TGTGCCAGCAGCCAGGGGGCTGAGCAGTACTTC. Its protein product is CASSQGAEQYF.

This chain uses TRBV7-2 with TRBJ1-5; tentatively, D is TRBD1 (6 bases). The CDR3 has 16 residues. The V end was cut by 6 bases, the J end by 3 bases, with 18 bases between. Per the germline V gene, CDR1 is SGHTA and CDR2 is FQGNSA. The CDR3 spells CASSWGRASSNQPQHF. The CDR3 region has the DNA TGTGCCAGCAGTTGGGGGCGGGCTTCTTCCAATCAGCCCCAGCATTTT.

The chain combines TRBV5-5 with TRBJ2-2; 9 bases align to TRBD2. Germline V lookup: CDR1 SGHKS, CDR2 YYEKEE (reference sequence). The trim removed 4 bases at V and 7 bases at J, leaving 8 bases unmatched. This CDR3 has 15 residues. CDR3 DNA: TGTGCCAGCAGCAGTACGGGACTAGCTGGCGGGGAGCTGTTTTTT. Protein sequence: CASSSTGLAGGELFF.

This clone occurred a few times. CDR3 sequence reads: CASSYVQVAEAFF. The CDR3, as DNA: TGTGCCAGCAGTTACGTCCAGGTAGCTGAAGCTTTCTTT. The genes are TRBV6-6 and TRBJ1-1; D ambiguous. Germline loops: CDR1 MNHNY, CDR2 SVGAGI (reference sequence). V dropped 2 bases and J dropped 6 bases, with 10 bases sitting between them. This CDR3 comprises 13 residues.

This clone was seen a handful of times. The chain joins TRBV25-1 to TRBJ1-1; D unresolved. There are 14 residues in the CDR3. Trimming took 5 bases from V and 1 from J, leaving 11 bases between them. CDR1 and CDR2 from the germline V gene are MGHDK and SYGVNS. The CDR3 DNA reads TGTGCCAGCAGTTCGGCGGGTCCGAACACTGAAGCTTTCTTT. It specifies CASSSAGPNTEAFF.